This T cell receptor (beta chain) was captured in a study of human T cells and chemical hapten exposure. Points from the study as a whole: Following DPC sensitization, TCRs present above 1 in 1000 frequency showed no change.

A remark on this clonotype: Its specificity is unknown.

The library put unique molecular identifiers onto individual cDNA molecules. TCRdb used MiXCR to reprocess the RACE reads, holding one entry per CDR3 protein. The table lists roughly 100,000 distinct CDR3 sequences, around 34% of them singletons. As to time point: patch test 3, about 24 weeks after DPC sensitization. Indicated treatment: therapeutic diphenylcyclopropenone sensitization with weekly scalp DPC. The germline CDR1 and CDR2 sequences are MNHNS and SASEGT. The CDR3 is 11 amino acids. Trimming shortened V by 10 bases and J by 3 bases, and 10 bases separated the two germline ends. The chain uses TRBV6-1 and TRBJ2-7; D unresolved. This clonotype was sampled from a man aged 35 to 55 with alopecia areata. Some clones in this sample may be carry-over from other donors' samples. The source material was whole blood, sampled in connection with sensitization to the hapten diphenylcyclopropenone (DPC). The CDR3 protein is CATYAFYEQYV. CDR3 bases: TGTGCCACCTATGCCTTCTACGAGCAGTACGTC.